What follows are 18 T cell receptor beta chains derived from one specimen sequenced in a study of beta chain features in type 1 diabetes. Reverse transcribing all isolated RNA meant expressed TCRB transcripts were sequenced. Data came from immunoSEQ multiplex PCR; TCRdb stores just in-frame clones and leaves some out. The table lists approximately 400,000 clones, roughly 16% of them singletons. The sequenced sample consisted of naive CD4+ T cells from blood. The receptors derive from a woman aged 18-29 years in good health.

This clone was picked up a small number of times. The rearrangement uses TRBV27 and TRBJ1-2; the D is unclear. Per the germline V gene, CDR1 is MNHEY and CDR2 is SMNVEV (reference sequence). The CDR3 sequence is 13 residues long. The V and J ends lost 6 bases and 4 bases respectively, with 12 bases between them. CDR3 sequence (DNA): TGTGCCAGCAGACACGAGGGTGTCTATGGCTACACCTTC. Its protein product is CASRHEGVYGYTF.

The chain combines TRBV13 with TRBJ2-3; 7 bases agree with TRBD1. The CDR3 covers 15 residues. Germline trimming cut 5 bases from V and 3 bases from J; bases unmatched to any gene: 8. Germline V gene sequence: CDR1 PRHDT, CDR2 FYEKMQ (reference sequence). In DNA, the CDR3 is TGTGCCAGCAGCCCCTGGACAGGAGGAACAGATACGCAGTATTTT. Amino acid sequence: CASSPWTGGTDTQYF.

This clone occurred a few times. CDR3 in amino acids: CASTSMNTEAFF. In DNA form, the CDR3 reads TGTGCCAGCACGAGCATGAACACTGAAGCTTTCTTT. V is TRBV2 and J is TRBJ1-1, with D uncertain. The CDR3 has 12 residues. CDR1 SNHLY and CDR2 FYNNEI come from the germline V gene. Trimming took 7 bases from V and 0 from J, leaving 6 bases between them.

Comments on this clone: Other DNA sequences from this sample encode an identical CDR3 as well. The V call is TRBV30, the J call TRBJ2-7, with D perhaps matching TRBD2 (6 bases). Germline V gene sequence: CDR1 GTSNPN, CDR2 SVGIG (reference sequence). Trimming left V 2 bases short and J 0 bases short, with 11 bases between. CDR3 length: 14 residues. As DNA, the CDR3 is TGTGCCTGGAGTCTGGGCGGGACCTCCTACGAGCAGTACTTC. Protein: CAWSLGGTSYEQYF.

This clone was observed a few times. The chain is built from TRBV30 and TRBJ2-3; 12 nucleotides match TRBD2. J gave up 5 bases and V 2 bases, and 8 bases lay outside the gene matches. The CDR3 has 16 residues. Germline loops: CDR1 GTSNPN, CDR2 SVGIG (reference sequence). The chain's CDR3 is CAWSRRLAGVIDTQYF. Here the CDR3 DNA reads TGTGCCTGGAGTAGGAGACTAGCGGGAGTGATAGATACGCAGTATTTT.

This clone was detected a few times. The gene calls are TRBV14 and TRBJ1-1; D gene ambiguous. The V end lost 4 bases, the J end lost 0 bases, and 3 bases lay between the germline ends. There are 12 residues in the CDR3. The germline V gene encodes CDR1 SGHDN and CDR2 FVKESK. The CDR3 spells CASSPLNTEAFF. The DNA of the CDR3 is TGTGCCAGCAGCCCTCTGAACACTGAAGCTTTCTTT.

The sample holds a few counts of this clone. CDR3 loop: CASSPSRGSYNEQFF. The CDR3 coding sequence is TGTGCCAGCAGTCCGAGCCGGGGCTCCTACAATGAGCAGTTCTTC. This chain uses TRBV6-6 with TRBJ2-1; weak D call: TRBD2 (5 bases). V was cut by 5 bases and J by 0 bases, with 11 bases left in between. Germline values: CDR1 MNHNY, CDR2 SVGAGI (reference sequence). The CDR3 contains 15 residues.

The V gene is TRBV28, the J gene TRBJ2-7, with 7 bases identical to TRBD1. CDR1 is MDHEN and CDR2 is SYDVKM in the germline V gene. Germline trimming cut 7 bases from V and 4 bases from J; bases unmatched to any gene: 10. This CDR3 is 14 amino acids long. CDR3: CASTIPGQFYEQYF. In DNA form, the CDR3 reads TGTGCCAGCACTATTCCGGGACAGTTTTACGAGCAGTACTTC.

The V gene is TRBV18, the J gene TRBJ1-5; unclear D gene. CDR3 length: 13 amino acids. Trimming pared 3 bases from V and 5 bases from J, leaving 8 bases between. CDR1 is KGHSH and CDR2 is LQKENI in the germline V gene. DNA of the CDR3: TGTGCCAGCTCACCTACAATCGATCAGCCCCAGCATTTT. Protein product: CASSPTIDQPQHF. Supplemented by reference TRBV18 and TRBJ1-5, the full variable domain reads NAGVMQNPRHLVRRRGQEARLRCSPMKGHSHVYWYRQLPEEGLKFMVYLQKENIIDESGMPKERFSAEFPKEGPSILRIQQVVRGDSAAYFCASSPTIDQPQHFGDGTRLSIL.

This chain joins TRBV9 and TRBJ2-1; D gene unclear. V was clipped by 0 bases and J by 4 bases, with 8 bases between them. The V gene's germline CDR1 is SGDLS and CDR2 YYNGEE. This CDR3 comprises 14 residues. The CDR3 loop is CASSVDPGYNEQFF. For the CDR3, the DNA is TGTGCCAGCAGCGTAGACCCCGGTTACAATGAGCAGTTCTTC.

This clone turned up a few times. The chain has TRBV29-1 and TRBJ2-2; the match to TRBD2 covers 12 bases. The J segment lost 7 bases and the V segment lost 1 base, leaving 1 base of the junction unmatched. This CDR3 is 14 amino acids long. Looked up from germline, CDR1 is SQVTM and CDR2 is ANQGSEA. The CDR3: CSVEGLAGVGELFF. The DNA of the CDR3 is TGCAGCGTTGAAGGACTAGCGGGAGTCGGGGAGCTGTTTTTT.

This clone came up a few times. The chain links TRBV5-1 to TRBJ2-3; D gene unclear. V was trimmed by 0 bases and J by 4 bases, leaving 6 bases between them. There are 13 residues in the CDR3. From germline, CDR1 is SGHRS and CDR2 YFSETQ. The CDR3, as DNA: TGCGCCAGCAGCTTGGCCAGATCAGATACGCAGTATTTT. It codes for CASSLARSDTQYF. The entire variable domain, with the rest obtained from reference TRBV5-1 and TRBJ2-3, is as follows: KAGVTQTPRYLIKTRGQQVTLSCSPISGHRSVSWYQQTPGQGLQFLFEYFSETQRNKGNFPGRFSGRQFSNSRSEMNVSTLELGDSALYLCASSLARSDTQYFGPGTRLTVL.

The chain is built from TRBV5-1 and TRBJ1-1; no firm D call. CDR1 and CDR2 from the germline V gene are SGHRS and YFSETQ. The CDR3 totals 15 residues. The V end lost 0 bases, the J end lost 1 base, and 10 bases lay between the germline ends. The CDR3 region is CASSLGAWANTEAFF. The CDR3 DNA sequence: TGCGCCAGCAGCTTGGGGGCCTGGGCGAACACTGAAGCTTTCTTT.

This clone was picked up a small number of times. J is TRBJ2-1 and V is TRBV18; 10 bases line up with TRBD2. V lost 4 bases, J lost 9 bases, and 0 bases stayed unmatched. Germline CDR1 KGHSH, CDR2 LQKENI. The CDR3 contains 12 residues. The CDR3 protein is CASSRLAGEQFF. The CDR3 nucleotides read TGTGCCAGCTCACGACTAGCGGGTGAGCAGTTCTTC.

The genes are TRBV29-1 and TRBJ1-1; 8 nucleotides line up with TRBD1. V gave up 7 bases and J gave up 0 bases; unmatched junction bases: 4. Germline CDR1 reads SQVTM; CDR2 reads ANQGSEA. CDR3 length: 13 amino acids. CDR3 sequence (DNA): TGCAGCGGGACAGGGCCCGTGAACACTGAAGCTTTCTTT. It is translated as CSGTGPVNTEAFF.

This clone came up a few times. The gene calls are TRBV18 and TRBJ2-4; D possibly corresponds to TRBD1 (6 bases). V dropped 1 base and J dropped 0 bases, with 13 bases sitting between them. Germline V gene lookup returns CDR1 KGHSH and CDR2 LQKENI. There are 17 residues in the CDR3. CDR3 loop: CASSPRDTAIAKNIQYF. DNA for the CDR3: TGTGCCAGCTCACCACGGGACACCGCCATAGCCAAAAACATTCAGTACTTC.

The chain combines TRBV6-4 with TRBJ2-2; 7 nucleotides match TRBD2. The CDR3 is 15 amino acids. Germline V gives CDR1 MRHNA, CDR2 SNTAGT. Losses at the gene ends were 5 bases for V and 6 bases for J; bases not matched to a gene: 9. CDR3 protein: CASSRGGEEAGELFF. CDR3 nucleotides: TGTGCCAGCAGTCGCGGGGGAGAGGAGGCCGGGGAGCTGTTTTTT.

The chain links TRBV30 to TRBJ2-7, with unresolved D. The germline gives CDR1 GTSNPN, CDR2 SVGIG (reference sequence). V lost 1 base, J lost 4 bases, and 5 bases lay in between. CDR3 size: 11 residues. CDR3 sequence (DNA): TGTGCCTGGAGTGATCGGTACGAGCAGTACTTC. Its protein product is CAWSDRYEQYF. The full variable domain, rest sourced from reference TRBV30 and TRBJ2-7, is SQTIHQWPATLVQPVGSPLSLECTVEGTSNPNLYWYRQAAGRGLQLLFYSVGIGQISSEVPQNLSASRPQDRQFILSSKKLLLSDSGFYLCAWSDRYEQYFGPGTRLTVT.